Included here is one T cell receptor (beta chain) sequence, with context. Its matching antigen is unknown. These data come from a study of T cells after yellow fever vaccination. TCRdb processed the 5' RACE reads anew with MiXCR; each CDR3 protein has one entry. The data show a few hundred thousand distinct CDR3 sequences, with 6.9% seen just once and approximately 0.85% held by the top ten. Findings and caveats of the study: The secondary response was weaker, and its peak arrived faster, on day 5 versus 15. A large majority of primary-vaccination clones showed up again after the booster (approximately 96% CD4, around 90% CD8). A small share of clonotypes appeared in both CD4 and CD8 compartments.

The germline V gene encodes CDR1 SGHTA and CDR2 FQGNSA. The V end lost 1 base, the J end lost 6 bases, and 18 bases lay between the germline ends. The CDR3 contains 17 residues. This sequence was found in a man in his thirties or forties who received the YFV17D yellow fever vaccine. The J gene is TRBJ2-2, the V gene TRBV7-2; TRBD1 might be the D (5 bases). The sequencing used CD4+ T cells sorted from PBMCs, collected 15 days after the yellow fever booster vaccination. The CDR3 loop reads CASSLVTSNRHPGELFF. CDR3 DNA sequence: TGTGCCAGCAGCTTAGTGACCTCCAACAGGCACCCCGGGGAGCTGTTTTTT. Full variable domain (missing parts from reference TRBV7-2 and TRBJ2-2): GAGVSQSPSNKVTEKGKDVELRCDPISGHTALYWYRQSLGQGLEFLIYFQGNSAPDKSGLPSDRFSAERTGGSVSTLTIQRTQQEDSAVYLCASSLVTSNRHPGELFFGEGSRLTVL.